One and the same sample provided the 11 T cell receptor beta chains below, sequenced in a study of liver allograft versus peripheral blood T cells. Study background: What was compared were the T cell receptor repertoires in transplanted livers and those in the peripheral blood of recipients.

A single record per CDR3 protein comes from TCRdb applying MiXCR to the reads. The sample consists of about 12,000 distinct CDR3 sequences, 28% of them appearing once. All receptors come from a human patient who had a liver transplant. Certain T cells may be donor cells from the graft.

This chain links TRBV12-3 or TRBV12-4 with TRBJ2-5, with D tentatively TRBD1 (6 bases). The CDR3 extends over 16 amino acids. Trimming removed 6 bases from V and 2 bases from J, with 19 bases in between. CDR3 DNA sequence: TGTGCCAGCAGCCTTATAACAGGGCCTGGTCAAGAGACCCAGTACTTC. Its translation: CASSLITGPGQETQYF.

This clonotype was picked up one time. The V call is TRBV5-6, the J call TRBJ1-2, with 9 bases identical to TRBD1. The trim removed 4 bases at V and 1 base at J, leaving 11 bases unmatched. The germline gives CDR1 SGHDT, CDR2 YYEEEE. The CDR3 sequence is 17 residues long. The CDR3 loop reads CASSLGTGNRGNYGYTF. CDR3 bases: TGTGCCAGCAGCCTCGGGACAGGGAATAGGGGTAACTATGGCTACACCTTC.

This CDR3 reads CASSPRDGETQYF. In DNA, the CDR3 is TGTGCCAGCAGTCCGCGGGACGGAGAGACCCAGTACTTC. The rearrangement uses TRBV6-5 and TRBJ2-5, with D possibly matching TRBD2 (6 bases). Deletions cut 5 bases from V and 4 bases from J, with 11 bases between. Germline V lookup: CDR1 MNHEY, CDR2 SVGAGI. CDR3 size: 13 residues.

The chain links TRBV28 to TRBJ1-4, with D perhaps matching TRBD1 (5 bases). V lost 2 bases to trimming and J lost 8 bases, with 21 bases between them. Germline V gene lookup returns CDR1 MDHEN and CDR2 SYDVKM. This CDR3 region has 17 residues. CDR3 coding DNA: TGTGCCAGCAGTTTAGCAGGAAAACTGGGGCTTGAAGAAAAACTGTTTTTT. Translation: CASSLAGKLGLEEKLFF.

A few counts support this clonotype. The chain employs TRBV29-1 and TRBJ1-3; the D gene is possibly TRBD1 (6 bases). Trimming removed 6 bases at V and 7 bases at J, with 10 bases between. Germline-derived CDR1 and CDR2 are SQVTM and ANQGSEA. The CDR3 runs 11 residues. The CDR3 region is CSVGQKNTIYF. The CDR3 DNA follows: TGCAGCGTCGGACAGAAGAACACCATATATTTT.

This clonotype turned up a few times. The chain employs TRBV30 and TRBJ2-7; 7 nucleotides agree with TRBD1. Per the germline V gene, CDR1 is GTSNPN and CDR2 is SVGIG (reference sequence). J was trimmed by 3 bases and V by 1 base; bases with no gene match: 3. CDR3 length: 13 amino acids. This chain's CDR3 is CAWSGGDSYEQYF. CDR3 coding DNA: TGTGCCTGGAGTGGAGGGGACAGCTACGAGCAGTACTTC.

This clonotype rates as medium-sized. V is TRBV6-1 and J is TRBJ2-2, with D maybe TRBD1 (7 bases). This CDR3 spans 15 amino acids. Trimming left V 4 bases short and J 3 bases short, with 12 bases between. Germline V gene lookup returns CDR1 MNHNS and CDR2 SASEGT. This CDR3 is CASSVQGGDTGELFF. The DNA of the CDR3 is TGTGCCAGCAGTGTTCAGGGGGGAGACACCGGGGAGCTGTTTTTT.

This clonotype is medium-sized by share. The CDR3 bases are TGTGCCAGCAGCTCTTGGGACACTGAAGCTTTCTTT. Translated, it gives CASSSWDTEAFF. The chain has TRBV7-9 and TRBJ1-1, with D unresolved. Germline CDR1 is SEHNR and CDR2 is FQNEAQ (reference sequence). V was pared by 4 bases and J by 3 bases, with 6 bases between. This CDR3 has 12 amino acids.

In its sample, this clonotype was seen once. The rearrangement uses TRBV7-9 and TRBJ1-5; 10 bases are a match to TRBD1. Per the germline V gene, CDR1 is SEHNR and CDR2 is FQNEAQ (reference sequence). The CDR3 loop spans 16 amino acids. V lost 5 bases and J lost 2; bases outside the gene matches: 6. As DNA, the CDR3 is TGTGCCAGCAGCCAGGGACAGGGGTTGGGCAATCAGCCCCAGCATTTT. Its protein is CASSQGQGLGNQPQHF.

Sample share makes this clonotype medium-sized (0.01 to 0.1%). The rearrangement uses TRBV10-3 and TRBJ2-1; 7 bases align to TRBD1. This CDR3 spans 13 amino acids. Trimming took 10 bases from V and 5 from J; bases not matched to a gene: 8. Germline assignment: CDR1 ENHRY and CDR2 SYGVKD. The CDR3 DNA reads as TGTGCCACTCTCGACAGGGCGGACAATGAGCAGTTCTTC. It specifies CATLDRADNEQFF.

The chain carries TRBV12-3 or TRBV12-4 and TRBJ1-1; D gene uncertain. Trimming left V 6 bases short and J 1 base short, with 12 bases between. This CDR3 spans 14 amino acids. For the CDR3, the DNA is TGTGCCAGCAGCCGTCAAACTGCGAACACTGAAGCTTTCTTT. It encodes CASSRQTANTEAFF.